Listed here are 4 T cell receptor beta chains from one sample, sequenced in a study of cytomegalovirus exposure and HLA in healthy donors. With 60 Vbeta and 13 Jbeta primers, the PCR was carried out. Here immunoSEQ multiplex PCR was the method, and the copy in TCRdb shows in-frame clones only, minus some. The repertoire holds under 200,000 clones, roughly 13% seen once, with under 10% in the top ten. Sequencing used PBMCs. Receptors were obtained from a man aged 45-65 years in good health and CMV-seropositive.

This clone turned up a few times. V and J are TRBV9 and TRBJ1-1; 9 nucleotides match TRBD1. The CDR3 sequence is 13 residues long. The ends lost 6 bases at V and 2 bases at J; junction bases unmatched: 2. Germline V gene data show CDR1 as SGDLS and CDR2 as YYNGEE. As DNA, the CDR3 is TGTGCCAGCACGGGACAGGGTAACACTGAAGCTTTCTTT. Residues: CASTGQGNTEAFF.

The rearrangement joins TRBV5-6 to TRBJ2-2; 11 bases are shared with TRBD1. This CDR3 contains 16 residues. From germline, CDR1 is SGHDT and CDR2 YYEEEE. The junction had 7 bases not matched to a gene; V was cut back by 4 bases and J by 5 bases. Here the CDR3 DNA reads TGTGCCAGCAGCGACTCTGGGACAGGGGGGACCGGGGAGCTGTTTTTT. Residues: CASSDSGTGGTGELFF.

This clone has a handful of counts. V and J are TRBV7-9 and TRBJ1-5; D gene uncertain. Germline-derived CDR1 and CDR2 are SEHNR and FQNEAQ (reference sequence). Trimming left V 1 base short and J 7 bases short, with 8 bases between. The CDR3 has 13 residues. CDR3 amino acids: CASSLVGEQPQHF. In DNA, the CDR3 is TGTGCCAGCAGCTTAGTCGGTGAACAGCCCCAGCATTTT. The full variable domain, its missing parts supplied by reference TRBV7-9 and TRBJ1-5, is DTGVSQNPRHKITKRGQNVTFRCDPISEHNRLYWYRQTLGQGPEFLTYFQNEAQLEKSRLLSDRFSAERPKGSFSTLEIQRTEQGDSAMYLCASSLVGEQPQHFGDGTRLSIL.

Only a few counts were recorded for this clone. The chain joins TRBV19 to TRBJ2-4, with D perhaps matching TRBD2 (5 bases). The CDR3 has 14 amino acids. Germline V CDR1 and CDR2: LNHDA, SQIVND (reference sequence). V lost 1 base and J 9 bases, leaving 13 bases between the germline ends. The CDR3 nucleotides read TGTGCCAGTAGTATAGCCGGGGTGTGGGGCATTCAGTACTTC. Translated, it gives CASSIAGVWGIQYF.